This T cell receptor (beta chain) was captured by sequencing in a study of blood T cell repertoires in COVID-19. Study-wide background: From the United States, Italy and Spain came samples of acute and convalescent COVID-19. The analysed material was cDNA or gDNA that came from T cells, B-cell-depleted T cells, or PBMCs.

Trimming left V 5 bases short and J 7 bases short, with 12 bases between. From germline, CDR1 is LNHDA and CDR2 SQIVND (reference sequence). The CDR3 extends over 14 amino acids. As handled by the study authors: How many nucleated cells were present was estimated from reference gene primer amplification. Data came from immunoSEQ multiplex PCR; TCRdb stores just in-frame clones and leaves some out. That table furnishes V, J and clone size, whereas the DNA furnished D and trimming. This sample has about 330,000 clones, with roughly 90% found just once. Sequences were obtained from PBMCs or T cells enriched from blood (not recorded which). This receptor was identified in a woman aged 25 to 45 who had recovered from COVID-19. V and J are TRBV19 and TRBJ1-6; the D is unclear. CDR3 sequence reads: CASSFLGQNSPLHF. The CDR3 DNA sequence: TGTGCCAGTAGTTTCCTGGGCCAAAATTCACCCCTCCACTTT.